These T cell receptor beta chains were read from a single sample in a study of cytotoxic CD8 clonotypes in ibrutinib-treated CLL. Some clones are missing from TCRdb's copy, which holds only in-frame ones; the method was immunoSEQ multiplex PCR. Here the sample spans over 120,000 clones, around three quarters being singletons. Sequencing used PBMCs, obtained after 12 months of ibrutinib treatment. Receptor source: a human donor with chronic lymphocytic leukemia. The CDR3 runs from the conserved cysteine through the conserved F or W. D genes are given only for firm matches. Rows give clone size only sometimes, using once, few, many, or a class for an expanded clone.

size	D	V	J	DNA	CDR3
NA	TRBD2	TRBV29-1	TRBJ2-7	TGCAGCGTGGGGACTAGCGGGAGCTACGAGCAGTACTTC	CSVGTSGSYEQYF
NA	TRBD2	TRBV28	TRBJ2-1	TGTGCCAGCAGTTTTACTCTAGCGGAACATAACAATGAGCAGTTCTTC	CASSFTLAEHNNEQFF
few	NA	TRBV27	TRBJ2-2	TGTGCCAGCACTTTTGGGGGGCGATCCCCCGGGGAGCTGTTTTTT	CASTFGGRSPGELFF
NA	NA	TRBV6-6	TRBJ2-3	TGTGCCAGCAGTTACCTTCCGGGACCCGTTGGAGATACGCAGTATTTT	CASSYLPGPVGDTQYF
once	TRBD1	TRBV11-1	TRBJ2-7	TGTGCCAGCAGCCCCAGGGGGAATCCCTACGAGCAGTACTTC	CASSPRGNPYEQYF
NA	NA	TRBV4-1	TRBJ2-7	TGCGCCAGCAGCCAAGATCTCAGGGCGAGCTCCTACGAGCAGTACTTC	CASSQDLRASSYEQYF
few	NA	TRBV7-9	TRBJ2-5	TGTGCCAGCAGCTTAGTTGGGGAGACCCAGTACTTC	CASSLVGETQYF
NA	NA	TRBV21-1	TRBJ2-6	TGTGCCAGCAGTTGGGACCTTCCATTTGGGGCCAACGTCCTGACTTTC	CASSWDLPFGANVLTF
NA	TRBD2	TRBV9	TRBJ2-7	TGTGCCAGCAGCGTAGAGAGCGGGAGGATATTCCACGAGCAGTACTTC	CASSVESGRIFHEQYF
NA	TRBD1	TRBV30	TRBJ1-4	TGTGCCTGGACTCCCTTCCAGGGGGCGCGAGAAAAACTGTTTTTT	CAWTPFQGAREKLFF
NA	NA	TRBV4-2	TRBJ2-6	TGTGCCAGCAGCCAAGATCCGGGGGGCGCTGGGGCCAACGTCCTGACTTTC	CASSQDPGGAGANVLTF
NA	NA	TRBV25-1	TRBJ2-5	TGTGCCAGCAGTGATTATCGAGAGACCCAGTACTTC	CASSDYRETQYF
once	NA	TRBV4-3	TRBJ1-1	TGCGCCAGCAGCTTAGGGACTGAAGCTTTCTTT	CASSLGTEAFF
NA	TRBD2	TRBV2	TRBJ2-2	TGTGCCAGCAGGGAGCGGGAAGGGAGCGGGGAGCTGTTTTTT	CASREREGSGELFF
NA	TRBD2	TRBV7-9	TRBJ2-7	TGTGCCAGCAGCCCTACCCTAGCGGGAGAACTATACGAGCAGTACTTC	CASSPTLAGELYEQYF
NA	NA	TRBV6-1	TRBJ1-1	TGTGCCAGCAGTGAAATGGCACTTACTGAAGCTTTCTTT	CASSEMALTEAFF